Below, 26 T cell receptor beta chains from the same sample are listed, as sequenced in a study of control samples from healthy donors and cancer patients. Sequencing was performed with immunoSEQ multiplex PCR; in TCRdb, only in-frame clones are kept and a portion is missing. The sample holds 170,000 or so clones; around 93% are singletons and the top ten take roughly 1.6%. Input material: blood. These receptors all stem from a man between 18 and 29 years old in good health.

This chain uses TRBV19 with TRBJ2-7, with D possibly being TRBD2 (7 bases). Germline V gene data show CDR1 as LNHDA and CDR2 as SQIVND (reference sequence). This CDR3 contains 12 residues. The CDR3 loop is CPTRGLPAEQYF. CDR3 bases: TGTCCCACGCGGGGGCTTCCCGCCGAGCAGTACTTC.

The rearrangement joins TRBV2 to TRBJ2-1; TRBD2 matches at 10 bases. The CDR3 sequence is 16 residues long. CDR1 is SNHLY, CDR2 FYNNEI, per germline. V shed 4 bases, J shed 4 bases, and the junction held 7 bases outside the gene matches. Written as DNA, the CDR3 is TGTGCCAGCAGTGGGGGGAGGGGACTAGCGTACAATGAGCAGTTCTTC. It codes for CASSGGRGLAYNEQFF.

This sequence joins TRBV5-1 and TRBJ2-4; 9 bases line up with TRBD2. This CDR3 spans 19 amino acids. Trimming cost V 4 bases and J 1 base; bases outside gene matches: 15. Germline V gene sequence: CDR1 SGHRS, CDR2 YFSETQ. The CDR3 DNA is TGCGCCAGCAGCGAGTTCGGCGGGGGGGCTGTTTCGGCCAAAAACATTCAGTACTTC. Its translation is CASSEFGGGAVSAKNIQYF. Together with reference TRBV5-1 and TRBJ2-4, the CDR3 gives the full variable domain: KAGVTQTPRYLIKTRGQQVTLSCSPISGHRSVSWYQQTPGQGLQFLFEYFSETQRNKGNFPGRFSGRQFSNSRSEMNVSTLELGDSALYLCASSEFGGGAVSAKNIQYFGAGTRLSVL.

The rearrangement joins TRBV9 to TRBJ2-3; D gene uncertain. CDR3 length: 12 residues. The V gene lost 0 bases and the J gene lost 5 bases, with 4 bases spanning the gap. Germline V gene data show CDR1 as SGDLS and CDR2 as YYNGEE. CDR3 loop: CASSVGIDTQYF. CDR3 sequence (DNA): TGTGCCAGCAGCGTAGGTATAGATACGCAGTATTTT.

V gene TRBV5-6 combines with J gene TRBJ2-3, with D unclear. Trimming removed 4 bases from V and 5 bases from J, with 11 bases in between. The CDR3 totals 13 residues. Germline V lookup: CDR1 SGHDT, CDR2 YYEEEE. CDR3 sequence: CASSPPAEDTQYF. CDR3 DNA: TGTGCCAGCAGCCCCCCCGCGGAAGATACGCAGTATTTT.

The V and J genes are TRBV12-5 and TRBJ1-3, with TRBD1 identical over 8 bases. Germline CDR1 and CDR2: LGHNT and FRNRAP. The V segment lost 5 bases and the J segment 5 bases; nucleotides outside the gene matches: 20. This CDR3 is 19 amino acids long. The CDR3 DNA is TGTGCTAGTGGTCCCGACACCTCCGGGACAGGAAGACGCAGAAACACCATATATTTT. Its protein product is CASGPDTSGTGRRRNTIYF.

The chain joins TRBV3-1 (or the pseudogene TRBV3-2) to TRBJ1-1; D remains unclear. CDR3 size: 14 residues. Germline V CDR1 and CDR2: LGHDT, YNNKEL (reference sequence). V lost 0 bases, J lost 8 bases, and 13 bases lay in between. The DNA of the CDR3 is TGTGCCAGCAGCCAAGAAGGAGGTCGGGGAGAAGCTTTCTTT. This codes for CASSQEGGRGEAFF.

This clone was detected once. The chain couples TRBV7-2 to TRBJ1-6; possible D gene TRBD1, 6 bases. This CDR3 has 16 residues. CDR1 SGHTA and CDR2 FQGNSA come from the germline V gene. V lost 2 bases, J lost 12 bases, and 20 bases lay in between. CDR3 in DNA: TGTGCCAGCAGCTTAAGGGGGGCGACAGGAGGTGGACCCCTCCACTTT. Translation: CASSLRGATGGGPLHF.

The chain uses TRBV7-9 and TRBJ2-7; 7 bases fit TRBD1. The CDR3 length is 14 residues. After removal of 4 bases from V and 3 bases from J, the junction contained 6 bases not matched to a gene. The germline CDR1 and CDR2 sequences are SEHNR and FQNEAQ (reference sequence). CDR3 DNA: TGTGCCAGCAGCTACGACAGGGATAGCTACGAGCAGTACTTC. Protein: CASSYDRDSYEQYF.

This clone was observed a single time. The V call is TRBV6-5, the J call TRBJ1-6, with TRBD1 identical over 11 bases. Unmatched junction bases numbered 10, after V lost 10 bases and J lost 8 bases. The V gene's germline CDR1 is MNHEY and CDR2 SVGAGI. This CDR3 region has 15 residues. CDR3 nucleotides: TGTGCCACCTCCCGGGACAGGGGGGGGGATTCACCCCTCCACTTT. It codes for CATSRDRGGDSPLHF.

The V call is TRBV5-5, the J call TRBJ1-1; D is possibly TRBD1 (6 bases). Trimming shortened V by 1 base and J by 4 bases, and 11 bases separated the two germline ends. Germline CDR1 SGHKS, CDR2 YYEKEE (reference sequence). The CDR3 length is 14 residues. CDR3 in DNA: TGTGCCAGCAGCTTGATTCAGGGGACCACTGAAGCTTTCTTT. It yields the protein CASSLIQGTTEAFF.

The chain is built from TRBV19 and TRBJ2-1, with a weak D call TRBD1 (6 bases). This CDR3 region has 16 residues. The germline CDR1 and CDR2 sequences are LNHDA and SQIVND (reference sequence). V lost 6 bases and J lost 3, with 18 bases in between. CDR3 nucleotides: TGTGCCAGTAGCCGACAAGCCGGGACATACTACAATGAGCAGTTCTTC. As protein: CASSRQAGTYYNEQFF. The complete variable domain, with remaining parts taken from reference TRBV19 and TRBJ2-1, reads DGGITQSPKYLFRKEGQNVTLSCEQNLNHDAMYWYRQDPGQGLRLIYYSQIVNDFQKGDIAEGYSVSREKKESFPLTVTSAQKNPTAFYLCASSRQAGTYYNEQFFGPGTRLTVL.

The V gene is TRBV11-1, the J gene TRBJ2-1; 9 bases agree with TRBD2. CDR1 and CDR2 from the germline V gene are SGHAT and FQDESV (reference sequence). The CDR3 has 15 residues. Trimming cost V 7 bases and J 8 bases; bases outside gene matches: 12. CDR3 nucleotides: TGTGCCAGCATCCTACGGCGGGGGGGCCGCGATGAGCAGTTCTTC. Its translation is CASILRRGGRDEQFF.

This rearrangement joins TRBV10-3 to TRBJ1-1; maybe TRBD1 (6 bases). Germline CDR1 ENHRY, CDR2 SYGVKD. Trimming removed 0 bases at V and 6 bases at J, with 14 bases between. The CDR3 has 15 amino acids. Written as DNA, the CDR3 is TGTGCCATCAGTGAGTCTGTAGGGGGATCCTCTGAAGCTTTCTTT. Amino acid sequence: CAISESVGGSSEAFF.

The chain recombines TRBV25-1 with TRBJ1-3; unclear D gene. The CDR3 is made up of 17 amino acids. Germline CDR1 and CDR2: MGHDK and SYGVNS. V was clipped by 3 bases and J by 5 bases, with 20 bases between them. The CDR3 reads CASSDGVEGPDRNTIYF. CDR3 DNA: TGTGCCAGCAGTGACGGCGTCGAAGGGCCTGACAGAAACACCATATATTTT.

J is TRBJ2-7 and V is TRBV11-2; 8 nucleotides match TRBD2. Looked up from germline, CDR1 is SGHAT and CDR2 is FQNNGV. The CDR3 has 19 residues. Germline trimming cut 1 base from V and 0 bases from J; bases unmatched to any gene: 14. For the CDR3, the DNA is TGTGCCAGCAGCTTAGCCGGCGGGTTCGCGGGGGGCCCCTCCTACGAGCAGTACTTC. Encoded protein: CASSLAGGFAGGPSYEQYF.

The chain recombines TRBV11-3 with TRBJ2-1, with 8 nucleotides matching TRBD2. The V segment lost 1 base and the J segment 0 bases; nucleotides outside the gene matches: 5. This CDR3 spans 17 amino acids. Germline V gene sequence: CDR1 SGHNT, CDR2 YENEEA. CDR3 residues: CASSLGSGVISYNEQFF. CDR3 sequence (DNA): TGTGCCAGCAGCTTAGGTAGCGGGGTCATCTCCTACAATGAGCAGTTCTTC.

V is TRBV20-1 and J is TRBJ2-1; D call uncertain. Germline V gene sequence: CDR1 DFQATT, CDR2 SNEGSKA (reference sequence). Deletions cut 5 bases from V and 15 bases from J, with 17 bases between. The CDR3 runs to 11 residues. The CDR3 DNA reads as TGCAGTGCTCGGAGCGTCCCCTGGTCGTTCTTC. Residues: CSARSVPWSFF.

The V gene is TRBV30, the J gene TRBJ1-5; the match to TRBD1 covers 7 bases. Germline V lookup: CDR1 GTSNPN, CDR2 SVGIG (reference sequence). Trimming removed 2 bases from V and 3 bases from J; junction bases left unmatched: 7. This CDR3 region has 15 residues. The CDR3 DNA follows: TGTGCCTGGAGTCGTACAGGGGATTACAATCAGCCCCAGCATTTT. Its translation: CAWSRTGDYNQPQHF.

This chain connects TRBV7-3 to TRBJ2-3, with 10 bases matching TRBD2. This CDR3 contains 15 residues. CDR1 and CDR2 from the germline V gene are SGHTA and FQGTGA. The V segment lost 5 bases and the J segment 2 bases; nucleotides outside the gene matches: 4. CDR3 DNA sequence: TGTGCCAGCAGCGTTAGCGGGGGGATCACAGATACGCAGTATTTT. Translated: CASSVSGGITDTQYF. The whole variable domain, remainder taken from reference TRBV7-3 and TRBJ2-3, is GAGVSQTPSNKVTEKGKYVELRCDPISGHTALYWYRQSLGQGPEFLIYFQGTGAADDSGLPNDRFFAVRPEGSVSTLKIQRTERGDSAVYLCASSVSGGITDTQYFGPGTRLTVL.

The chain combines TRBV12-3 or TRBV12-4 with TRBJ2-7, with D unresolved. The CDR3 covers 12 residues. Trimming stripped 2 bases from V and 3 bases from J, with 5 bases between. The CDR3 region has the DNA TGTGCCAGCAGTTTATCGATCTACGAGCAGTACTTC. Protein sequence: CASSLSIYEQYF.

The CDR3 loop reads CASNKRASGGWDEQFF. The CDR3 nucleotides read TGCGCCAGCAACAAGAGGGCTAGCGGGGGATGGGATGAGCAGTTCTTC. The chain couples TRBV5-1 to TRBJ2-1, with 10 positions matching TRBD2. CDR3 length: 16 amino acids. J was trimmed by 8 bases and V by 6 bases; bases with no gene match: 14. From germline, CDR1 is SGHRS and CDR2 YFSETQ. The full variable domain, with the rest looked up from reference TRBV5-1 and TRBJ2-1, is KAGVTQTPRYLIKTRGQQVTLSCSPISGHRSVSWYQQTPGQGLQFLFEYFSETQRNKGNFPGRFSGRQFSNSRSEMNVSTLELGDSALYLCASNKRASGGWDEQFFGPGTRLTVL.

The chain uses TRBV4-1 and TRBJ2-3; D remains ambiguous. V gave up 1 base and J gave up 4 bases, with 6 bases separating them. CDR3 size: 13 residues. Per germline, CDR1 MGHRA and CDR2 YSYEKL. Written as DNA, the CDR3 is TGCGCCAGCAGCCAAGTGGTACCAGATACGCAGTATTTT. This gives the protein CASSQVVPDTQYF.

V and J are TRBV12-3 or TRBV12-4 and TRBJ2-5; maybe TRBD1 (6 bases). CDR3 length: 13 residues. Trimming removed 3 bases from V and 3 bases from J, with 8 bases in between. CDR3 in amino acids: CASSFRGEETQYF. CDR3 in DNA: TGTGCCAGCAGTTTCAGGGGCGAAGAGACCCAGTACTTC.

V gene TRBV3-1 (or the pseudogene TRBV3-2) combines with J gene TRBJ1-1, with D tentatively TRBD1 (6 bases). Germline CDR1 LGHDT, CDR2 YNNKEL (reference sequence). The CDR3 sequence is 13 residues long. Trimming took 7 bases from V and 1 from J, leaving 10 bases between them. CDR3 region: CASNIRGNTEAFF. CDR3 DNA: TGTGCCAGCAACATCAGGGGGAACACTGAAGCTTTCTTT.

The J gene is TRBJ1-1, the V gene TRBV2, with a tentative D call TRBD1 (5 bases). The CDR3 totals 13 residues. Germline V gene sequence: CDR1 SNHLY, CDR2 FYNNEI. V was clipped by 8 bases and J by 4 bases, with 14 bases between them. For the CDR3, the DNA is TGTGCCAGCGGGGTGGGGACTGGCACTGAAGCTTTCTTT. Translated: CASGVGTGTEAFF.